This T cell receptor beta chain was sequenced during a study of cytomegalovirus exposure and HLA in healthy donors. Study at large: In a previous analysis, about 100 million unique TCR beta sequences were found from 150 million to 200 million T cells.

Turning to this clone: The antigen remains unidentified.

Germline values: CDR1 MGHRA, CDR2 YSYEKL. This CDR3 is built from 13 residues. V lost 8 bases to trimming and J lost 3 bases; unmatched junction nucleotides: 3. Study conclusions and caveats: Later on, an analysis found that several of the most significant clusters appeared to be linked to common viral pathogens, which included parvovirus B19. Later on, an analysis tied some 17,000 TCR beta sequences to HLA alleles at 0.05 false discovery rate.

PCR amplification relied on 60 Vbeta primers (plus 13 Jbeta primers). Clones were read by immunoSEQ multiplex PCR, and TCRdb kept only the in-frame ones, dropping some. The repertoire consists of approximately 99,000 clones, with about four fifths occurring once and the leading ten covering about 5.5%. The sample comprised PBMCs. This TCR came from a man aged 35 to 55 in good health and CMV-seropositive. The gene calls are TRBV4-1 and TRBJ1-1; 10 positions agree with TRBD1. Written as DNA, the CDR3 is TGCGCCAGCGCCGGGACAGGGGACACTGAAGCTTTCTTT. Protein sequence: CASAGTGDTEAFF.